This passage covers 2 T cell receptor beta chains from one sample sequenced in a study of early T cells in non-severe SARS-CoV-2 infection. A single record per CDR3 protein comes from TCRdb applying MiXCR to the 5' RACE reads. The table includes 70,000 or so distinct CDR3 sequences, around 15% detected once. The sequencing input was whole blood. These receptors were obtained from an adult who was a healthcare worker with PCR-confirmed SARS-CoV-2 infection or an uninfected control (not recorded which).

The chain joins TRBV2 to TRBJ1-5; perhaps TRBD1 as D (6 bases). The CDR3 is made up of 13 amino acids. V lost 7 bases, J lost 3 bases, and 10 bases lay in between. Looked up from germline, CDR1 is SNHLY and CDR2 is FYNNEI. The CDR3 region is CASTRQVNQPQHF. The CDR3 coding sequence is TGTGCCAGCACCCGACAGGTCAATCAGCCCCAGCATTTT.

The rearrangement links TRBV3-1 to TRBJ1-2, with D unresolved. In germline, CDR1 is LGHDT, CDR2 YNNKEL (reference sequence). CDR3 size: 13 residues. The germline V and J ends were trimmed by 0 bases and 9 bases, with 11 bases remaining between them. CDR3 amino acids: CASSQEASRSYTF. DNA for the CDR3: TGTGCCAGCAGCCAAGAGGCGTCCAGAAGCTACACCTTC.